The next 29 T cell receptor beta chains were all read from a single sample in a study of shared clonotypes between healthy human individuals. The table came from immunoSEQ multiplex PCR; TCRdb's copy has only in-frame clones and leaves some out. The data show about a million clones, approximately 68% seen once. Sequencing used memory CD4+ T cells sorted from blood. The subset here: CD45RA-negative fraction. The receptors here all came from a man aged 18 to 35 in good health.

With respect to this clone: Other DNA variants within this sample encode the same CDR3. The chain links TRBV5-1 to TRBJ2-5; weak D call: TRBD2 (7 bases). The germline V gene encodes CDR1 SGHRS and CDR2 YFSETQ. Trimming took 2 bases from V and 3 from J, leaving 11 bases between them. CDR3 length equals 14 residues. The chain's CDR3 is CASSLGGEKETQYF. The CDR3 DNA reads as TGCGCCAGCAGCTTAGGGGGGGAGAAAGAGACCCAGTACTTC.

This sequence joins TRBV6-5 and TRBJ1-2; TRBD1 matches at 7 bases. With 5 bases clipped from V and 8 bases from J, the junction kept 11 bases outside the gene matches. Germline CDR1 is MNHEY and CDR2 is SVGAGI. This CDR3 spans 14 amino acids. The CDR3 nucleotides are TGTGCCAGCAGTAGAACAGGGGAATCATCAGGCTACACCTTC. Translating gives CASSRTGESSGYTF.

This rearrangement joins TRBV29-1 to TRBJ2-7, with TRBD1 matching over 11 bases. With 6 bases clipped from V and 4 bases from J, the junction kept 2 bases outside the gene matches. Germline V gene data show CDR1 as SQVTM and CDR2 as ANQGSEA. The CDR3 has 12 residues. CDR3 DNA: TGCAGCGTCCGGGACAGGGGGTACGAGCAGTACTTC. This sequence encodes CSVRDRGYEQYF.

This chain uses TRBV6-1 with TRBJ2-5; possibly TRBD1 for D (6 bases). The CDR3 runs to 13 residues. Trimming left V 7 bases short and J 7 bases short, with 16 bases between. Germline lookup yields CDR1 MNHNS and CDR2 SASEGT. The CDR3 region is CASTGTSQGTQYF. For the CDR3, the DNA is TGTGCCAGCACCGGGACATCCCAGGGGACCCAGTACTTC.

The CDR3 is CASRGTGTYEQYF. In DNA, the CDR3 is TGCGCCAGTCGGGGTACGGGGACCTACGAGCAGTACTTC. J is TRBJ2-7 and V is TRBV5-1, with a weak D call TRBD2 (5 bases). The V gene's germline CDR1 is SGHRS and CDR2 YFSETQ. This CDR3 is 13 amino acids long. Trimming cost V 8 bases and J 2 bases, with 14 bases left between them.

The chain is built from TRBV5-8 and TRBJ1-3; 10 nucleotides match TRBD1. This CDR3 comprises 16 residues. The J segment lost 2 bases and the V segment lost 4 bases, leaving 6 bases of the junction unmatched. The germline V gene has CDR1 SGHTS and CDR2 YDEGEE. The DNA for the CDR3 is TGTGCCAGCAGCCGTGCCGGGACAGGGGCTGGAAACACCATATATTTT. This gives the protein CASSRAGTGAGNTIYF. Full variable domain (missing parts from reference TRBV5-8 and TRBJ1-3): EAGVTQSPTHLIKTRGQQATLRCSPISGHTSVYWYQQALGLGLQFLLWYDEGEERNRGNFPPRFSGRQFPNYSSELNVNALELEDSALYLCASSRAGTGAGNTIYFGEGSWLTVV.

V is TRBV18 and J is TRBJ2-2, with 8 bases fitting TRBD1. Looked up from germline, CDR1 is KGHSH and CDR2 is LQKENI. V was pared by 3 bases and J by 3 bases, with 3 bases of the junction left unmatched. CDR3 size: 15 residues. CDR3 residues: CASSPMTGDTGELFF. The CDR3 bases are TGTGCCAGCTCACCCATGACAGGGGACACCGGGGAGCTGTTTTTT.

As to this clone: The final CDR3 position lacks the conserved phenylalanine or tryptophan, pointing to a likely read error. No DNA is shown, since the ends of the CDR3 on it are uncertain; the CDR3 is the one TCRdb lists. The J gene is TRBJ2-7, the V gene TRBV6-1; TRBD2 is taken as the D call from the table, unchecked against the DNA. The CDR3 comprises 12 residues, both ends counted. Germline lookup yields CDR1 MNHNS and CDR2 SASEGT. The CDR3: CATEPRLAGGFG.

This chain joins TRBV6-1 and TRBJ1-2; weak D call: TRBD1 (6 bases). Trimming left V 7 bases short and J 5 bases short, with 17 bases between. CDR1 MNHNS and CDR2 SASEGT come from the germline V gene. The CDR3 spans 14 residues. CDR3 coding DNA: TGTGCCAGCACCCTACATACCGGGACATATGGCTACACCTTC. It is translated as CASTLHTGTYGYTF.

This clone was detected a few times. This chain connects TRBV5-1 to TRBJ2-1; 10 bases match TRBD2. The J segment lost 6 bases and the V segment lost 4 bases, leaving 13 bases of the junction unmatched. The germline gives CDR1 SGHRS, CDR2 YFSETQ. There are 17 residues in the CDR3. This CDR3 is CASSLTLAGERSNEQFF. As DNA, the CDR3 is TGCGCCAGCAGCCTTACTCTAGCGGGAGAACGGAGCAATGAGCAGTTCTTC.

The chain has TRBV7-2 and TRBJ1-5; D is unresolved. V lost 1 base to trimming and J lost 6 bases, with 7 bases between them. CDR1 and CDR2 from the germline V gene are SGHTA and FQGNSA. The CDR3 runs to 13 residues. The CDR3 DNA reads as TGTGCCAGCAGCTTAGACATCTCTCAGCCCCAGCATTTT. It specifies CASSLDISQPQHF.

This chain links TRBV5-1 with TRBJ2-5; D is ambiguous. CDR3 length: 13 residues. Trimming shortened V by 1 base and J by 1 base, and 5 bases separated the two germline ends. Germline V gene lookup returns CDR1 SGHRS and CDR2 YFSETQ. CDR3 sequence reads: CASSLPSQETQYF. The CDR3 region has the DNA TGCGCCAGCAGCTTGCCGTCCCAAGAGACCCAGTACTTC.

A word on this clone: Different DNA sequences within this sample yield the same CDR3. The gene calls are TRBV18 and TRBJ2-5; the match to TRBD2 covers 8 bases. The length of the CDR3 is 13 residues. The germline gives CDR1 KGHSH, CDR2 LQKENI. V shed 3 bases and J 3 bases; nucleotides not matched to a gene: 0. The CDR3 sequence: CASSPGLEETQYF. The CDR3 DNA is TGTGCCAGCTCACCGGGACTAGAAGAGACCCAGTACTTC.

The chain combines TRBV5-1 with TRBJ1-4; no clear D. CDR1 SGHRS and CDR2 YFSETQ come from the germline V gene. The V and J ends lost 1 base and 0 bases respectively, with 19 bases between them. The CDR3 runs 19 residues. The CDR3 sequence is CASSLSLLGGGTTNEKLFF. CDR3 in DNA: TGCGCCAGCAGCTTGAGCCTATTAGGCGGCGGAACAACTAATGAAAAACTGTTTTTT.

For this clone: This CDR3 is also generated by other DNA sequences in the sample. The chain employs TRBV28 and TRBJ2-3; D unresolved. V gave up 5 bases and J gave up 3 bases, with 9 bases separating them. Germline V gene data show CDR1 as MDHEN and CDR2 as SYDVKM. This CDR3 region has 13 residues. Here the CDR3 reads CASSPRPTDTQYF. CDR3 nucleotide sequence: TGTGCCAGCAGTCCCCGACCAACAGATACGCAGTATTTT.

The CDR3 sequence: CASRFPRAVDNSPLHF. In DNA form, the CDR3 reads TGTGCAAGTCGCTTCCCGAGGGCAGTGGATAATTCACCCCTCCACTTT. The chain links TRBV12-2 to TRBJ1-6. TRBV12-2 constitutes a pseudogene. The CDR3 length is 16 residues.

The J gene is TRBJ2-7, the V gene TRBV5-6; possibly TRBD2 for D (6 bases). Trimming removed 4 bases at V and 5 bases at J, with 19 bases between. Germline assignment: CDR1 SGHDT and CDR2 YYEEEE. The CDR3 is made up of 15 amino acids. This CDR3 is CASSPIGGSVNEQYF. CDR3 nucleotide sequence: TGTGCCAGCAGCCCCATCGGGGGTTCCGTCAACGAGCAGTACTTC.

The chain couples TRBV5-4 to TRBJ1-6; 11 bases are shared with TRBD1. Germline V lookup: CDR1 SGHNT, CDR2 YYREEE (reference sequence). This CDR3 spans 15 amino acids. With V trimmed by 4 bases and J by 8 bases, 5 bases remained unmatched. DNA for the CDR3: TGTGCCAGCAGCGTAAGGACAGGGGGCTATTCACCCCTCCACTTT. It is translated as CASSVRTGGYSPLHF.

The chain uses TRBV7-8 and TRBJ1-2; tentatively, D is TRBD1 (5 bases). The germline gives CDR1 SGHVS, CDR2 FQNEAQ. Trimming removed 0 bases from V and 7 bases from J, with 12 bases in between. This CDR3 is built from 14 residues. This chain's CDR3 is CASSLARQGSGYTF. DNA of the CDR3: TGTGCCAGCAGCTTAGCGCGCCAGGGCTCTGGCTACACCTTC.

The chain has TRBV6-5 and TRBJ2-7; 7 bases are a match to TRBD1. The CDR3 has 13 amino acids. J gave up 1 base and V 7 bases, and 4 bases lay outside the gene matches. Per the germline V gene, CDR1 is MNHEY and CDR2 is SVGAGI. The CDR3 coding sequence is TGTGCCAGCAATCGACAGGGTTCCTACGAGCAGTACTTC. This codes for CASNRQGSYEQYF.

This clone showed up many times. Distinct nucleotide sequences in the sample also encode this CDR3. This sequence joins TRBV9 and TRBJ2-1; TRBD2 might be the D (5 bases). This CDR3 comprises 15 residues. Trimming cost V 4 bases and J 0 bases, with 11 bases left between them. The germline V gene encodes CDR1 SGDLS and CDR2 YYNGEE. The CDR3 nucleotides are TGTGCCAGCAGCTCCCAGCGGAGCTCCTACAATGAGCAGTTCTTC. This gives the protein CASSSQRSSYNEQFF.

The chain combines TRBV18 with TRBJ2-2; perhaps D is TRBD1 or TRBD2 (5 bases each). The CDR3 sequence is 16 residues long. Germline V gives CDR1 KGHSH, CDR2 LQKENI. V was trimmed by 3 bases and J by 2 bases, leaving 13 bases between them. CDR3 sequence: CASSPGAQGNTGELFF. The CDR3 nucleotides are TGTGCCAGCTCACCCGGGGCCCAGGGTAACACCGGGGAGCTGTTTTTT.

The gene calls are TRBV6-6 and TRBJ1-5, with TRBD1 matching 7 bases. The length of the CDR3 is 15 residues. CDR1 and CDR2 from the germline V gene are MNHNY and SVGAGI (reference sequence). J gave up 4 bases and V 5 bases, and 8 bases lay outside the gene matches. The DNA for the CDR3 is TGTGCCAGCAGTGGCCTCGGGACAGATAATCAGCCCCAGCATTTT. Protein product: CASSGLGTDNQPQHF.

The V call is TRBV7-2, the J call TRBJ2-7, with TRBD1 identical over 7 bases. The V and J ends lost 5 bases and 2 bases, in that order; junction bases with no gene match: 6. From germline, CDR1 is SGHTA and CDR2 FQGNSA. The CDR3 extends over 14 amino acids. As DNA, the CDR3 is TGTGCCAGCAGCCGACAGGGTGGGACCTACGAGCAGTACTTC. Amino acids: CASSRQGGTYEQYF.

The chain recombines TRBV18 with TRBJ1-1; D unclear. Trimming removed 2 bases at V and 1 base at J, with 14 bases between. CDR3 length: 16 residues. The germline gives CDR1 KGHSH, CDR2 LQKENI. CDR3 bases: TGTGCCAGCTCACCAAGGGATCTCGGGTGGAACACTGAAGCTTTCTTT. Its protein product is CASSPRDLGWNTEAFF.

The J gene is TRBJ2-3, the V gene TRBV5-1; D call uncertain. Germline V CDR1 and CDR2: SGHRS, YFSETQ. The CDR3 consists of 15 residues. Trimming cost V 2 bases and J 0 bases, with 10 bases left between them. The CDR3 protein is CASSLTNPSTDTQYF. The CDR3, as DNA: TGCGCCAGCAGCTTAACCAACCCTAGCACAGATACGCAGTATTTT.

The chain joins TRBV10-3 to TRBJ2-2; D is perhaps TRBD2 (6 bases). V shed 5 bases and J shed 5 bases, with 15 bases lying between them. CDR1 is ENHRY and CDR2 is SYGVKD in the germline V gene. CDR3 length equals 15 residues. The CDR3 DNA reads TGTGCCATCAGTTCCCTGGAGGGAGCGACCGGGGAGCTGTTTTTT. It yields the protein CAISSLEGATGELFF.

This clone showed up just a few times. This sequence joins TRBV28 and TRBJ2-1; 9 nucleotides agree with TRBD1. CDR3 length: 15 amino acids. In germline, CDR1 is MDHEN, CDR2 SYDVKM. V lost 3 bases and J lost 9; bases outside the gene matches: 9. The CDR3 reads CASSFPKGQGPEQFF. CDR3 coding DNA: TGTGCCAGCAGTTTCCCAAAGGGACAGGGTCCTGAGCAGTTCTTC.

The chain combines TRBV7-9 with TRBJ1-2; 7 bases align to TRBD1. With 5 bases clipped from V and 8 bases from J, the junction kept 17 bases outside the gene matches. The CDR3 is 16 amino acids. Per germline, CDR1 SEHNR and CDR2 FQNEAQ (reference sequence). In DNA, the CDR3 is TGTGCCAGCAGCGAACCGGCCCCGGGGACAGCAGGAGGCTACACCTTC. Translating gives CASSEPAPGTAGGYTF.